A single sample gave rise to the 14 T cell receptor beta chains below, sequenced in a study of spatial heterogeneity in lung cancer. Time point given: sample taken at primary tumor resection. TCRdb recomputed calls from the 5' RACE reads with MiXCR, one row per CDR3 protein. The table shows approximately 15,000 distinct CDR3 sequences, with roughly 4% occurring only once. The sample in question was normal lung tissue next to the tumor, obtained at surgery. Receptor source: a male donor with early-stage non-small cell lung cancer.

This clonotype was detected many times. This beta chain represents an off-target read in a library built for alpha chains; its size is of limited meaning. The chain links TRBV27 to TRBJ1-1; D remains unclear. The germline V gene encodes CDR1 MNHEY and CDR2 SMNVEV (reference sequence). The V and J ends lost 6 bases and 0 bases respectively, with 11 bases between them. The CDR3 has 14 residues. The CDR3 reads CASSRRALNTEAFF. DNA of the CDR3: TGTGCCAGCAGCCGGAGGGCTTTGAACACTGAAGCTTTCTTT.

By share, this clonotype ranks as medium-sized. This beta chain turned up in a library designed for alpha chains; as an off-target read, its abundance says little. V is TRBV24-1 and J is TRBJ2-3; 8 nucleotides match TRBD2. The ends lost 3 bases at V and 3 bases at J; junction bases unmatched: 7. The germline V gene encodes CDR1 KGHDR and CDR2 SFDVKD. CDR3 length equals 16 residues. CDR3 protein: CATSDGTRGGTDTQYF. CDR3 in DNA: TGTGCCACCAGTGATGGGACTAGAGGGGGTACAGATACGCAGTATTTT.

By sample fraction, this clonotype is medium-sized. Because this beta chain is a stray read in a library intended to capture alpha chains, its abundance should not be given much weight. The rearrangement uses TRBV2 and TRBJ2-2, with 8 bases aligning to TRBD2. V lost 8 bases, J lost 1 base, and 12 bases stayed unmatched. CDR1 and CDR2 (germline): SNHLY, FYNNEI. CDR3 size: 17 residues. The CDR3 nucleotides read TGTGCCAGCCGTTGGGCGGGAGGAATCCAGAACACCGGGGAGCTGTTTTTT. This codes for CASRWAGGIQNTGELFF.

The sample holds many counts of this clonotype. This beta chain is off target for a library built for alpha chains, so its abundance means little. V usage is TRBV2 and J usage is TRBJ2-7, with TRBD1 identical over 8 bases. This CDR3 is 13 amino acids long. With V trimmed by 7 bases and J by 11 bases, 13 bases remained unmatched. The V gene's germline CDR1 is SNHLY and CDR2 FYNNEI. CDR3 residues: CASNPGQAYREYF. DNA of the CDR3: TGTGCCAGCAACCCGGGACAGGCTTACAGGGAGTACTTC. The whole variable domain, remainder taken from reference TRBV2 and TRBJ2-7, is EPEVTQTPSHQVTQMGQEVILRCVPISNHLYFYWYRQILGQKVEFLVSFYNNEISEKSEIFDDQFSVERPDGSNFTLKIRSTKLEDSAMYFCASNPGQAYREYFGPGTRLTVT.

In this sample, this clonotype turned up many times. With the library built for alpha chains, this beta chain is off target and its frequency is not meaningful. CDR3 in DNA: TGTGCCAGCAGGGGGGTGGGTGAGCAGTTCTTC. Its protein is CASRGVGEQFF. The V gene is TRBV9, the J gene TRBJ2-1; D may correspond to TRBD1 or TRBD2 (5 bases each). The CDR3 totals 11 residues. V shed 5 bases and J shed 9 bases, with 9 bases lying between them. The germline V gene has CDR1 SGDLS and CDR2 YYNGEE. The whole variable domain, filled in from reference TRBV9 and TRBJ2-1, reads DSGVTQTPKHLITATGQRVTLRCSPRSGDLSVYWYQQSLDQGLQFLIQYYNGEERAKGNILERFSAQQFPDLHSELNLSSLELGDSALYFCASRGVGEQFFGPGTRLTVL.

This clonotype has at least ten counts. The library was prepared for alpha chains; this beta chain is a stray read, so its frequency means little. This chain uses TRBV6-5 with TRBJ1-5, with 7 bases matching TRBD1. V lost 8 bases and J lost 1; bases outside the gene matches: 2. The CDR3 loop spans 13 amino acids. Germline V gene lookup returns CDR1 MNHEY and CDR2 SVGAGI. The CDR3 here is CASQGQSNQPQHF. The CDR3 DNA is TGTGCCAGCCAGGGACAGAGCAATCAGCCCCAGCATTTT.

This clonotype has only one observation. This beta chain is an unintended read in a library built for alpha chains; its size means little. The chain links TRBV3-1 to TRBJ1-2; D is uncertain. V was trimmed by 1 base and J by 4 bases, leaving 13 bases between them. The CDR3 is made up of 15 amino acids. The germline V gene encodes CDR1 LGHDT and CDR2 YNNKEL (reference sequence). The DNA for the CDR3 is TGTGCCAGCAGCCAAGCAACCGGCCTCACCTATGGCTACACCTTC. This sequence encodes CASSQATGLTYGYTF.

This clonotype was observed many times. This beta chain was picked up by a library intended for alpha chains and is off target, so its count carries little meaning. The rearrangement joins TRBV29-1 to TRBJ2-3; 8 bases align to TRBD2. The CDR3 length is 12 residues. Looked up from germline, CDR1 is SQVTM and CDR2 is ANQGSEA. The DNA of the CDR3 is TGCACCGCCCGAACGGGGGGGGATACGCAGTATTTT. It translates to CTARTGGDTQYF.

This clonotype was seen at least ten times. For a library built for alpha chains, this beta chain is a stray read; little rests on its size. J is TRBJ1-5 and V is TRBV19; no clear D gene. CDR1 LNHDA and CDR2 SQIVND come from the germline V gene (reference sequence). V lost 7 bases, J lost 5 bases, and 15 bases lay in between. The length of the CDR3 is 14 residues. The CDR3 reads CASNDAGIYQPQHF. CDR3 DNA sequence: TGTGCCAGTAATGATGCCGGGATCTATCAGCCCCAGCATTTT.

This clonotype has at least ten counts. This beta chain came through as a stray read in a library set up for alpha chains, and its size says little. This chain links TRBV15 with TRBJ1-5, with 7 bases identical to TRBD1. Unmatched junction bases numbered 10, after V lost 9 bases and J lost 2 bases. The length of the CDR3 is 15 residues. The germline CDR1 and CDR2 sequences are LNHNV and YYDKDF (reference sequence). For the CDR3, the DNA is TGTGCCACGAGGAGAGACAGGGTAGGCAATCAGCCCCAGCATTTT. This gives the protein CATRRDRVGNQPQHF.

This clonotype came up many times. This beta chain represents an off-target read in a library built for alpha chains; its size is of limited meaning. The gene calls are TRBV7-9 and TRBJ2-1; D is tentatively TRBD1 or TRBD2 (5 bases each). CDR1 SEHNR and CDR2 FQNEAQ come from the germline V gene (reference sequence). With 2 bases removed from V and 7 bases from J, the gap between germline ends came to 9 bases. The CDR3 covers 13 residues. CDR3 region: CASSLSRENEQFF. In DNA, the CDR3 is TGTGCCAGCAGCTTATCCAGGGAGAATGAGCAGTTCTTC.

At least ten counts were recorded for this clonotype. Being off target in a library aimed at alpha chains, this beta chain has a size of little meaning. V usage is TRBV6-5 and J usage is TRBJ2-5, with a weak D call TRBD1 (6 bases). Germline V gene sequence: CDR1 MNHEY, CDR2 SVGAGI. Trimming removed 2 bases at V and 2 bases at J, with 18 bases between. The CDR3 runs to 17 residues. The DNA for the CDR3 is TGTGCCAGCAGTTACGGACAGCTCGGCTCTCTTCAAGAGACCCAGTACTTC. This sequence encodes CASSYGQLGSLQETQYF.

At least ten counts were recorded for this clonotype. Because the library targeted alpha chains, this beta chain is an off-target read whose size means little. The CDR3 DNA sequence: TGTGCCAGCAGCGTACTTGGCACCGGGGAGCTGTTTTTT. This gives the protein CASSVLGTGELFF. The chain uses TRBV9 and TRBJ2-2; D unclear. The CDR3 has 13 amino acids. The germline V gene has CDR1 SGDLS and CDR2 YYNGEE. Trimming removed 1 base at V and 4 bases at J, with 5 bases between.

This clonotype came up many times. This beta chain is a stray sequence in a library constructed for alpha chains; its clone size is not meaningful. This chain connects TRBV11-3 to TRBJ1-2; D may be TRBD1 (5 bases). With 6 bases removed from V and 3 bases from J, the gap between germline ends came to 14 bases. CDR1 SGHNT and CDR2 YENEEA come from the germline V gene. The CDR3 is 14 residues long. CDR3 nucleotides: TGTGCCAGCAGTCGCGCCGGGACGGACTATGGCTACACCTTC. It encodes CASSRAGTDYGYTF.